This T cell receptor (beta chain) was recorded in a study of early T cells in non-severe SARS-CoV-2 infection. The table lists this clonotype with many counts. Its matching antigen is unknown. Unique molecular identifier tags were affixed to discrete cDNA molecules. Each CDR3 protein gets one entry after TCRdb re-called the 5' RACE reads with MiXCR. The sample records tens of thousands of distinct CDR3 sequences, approximately 15% being singletons. Broader study findings: The matching step, a VDJdb search, favored anti-spike CD8 responses and missed private and CD4 specificities.

Material: whole blood. This receptor was identified in an adult who was a healthcare worker with PCR-confirmed SARS-CoV-2 infection or an uninfected control (not recorded which).

This CDR3 reads CASSPIQGSNEQFF. Here the CDR3 DNA reads TGTGCCAGCAGCCCGATCCAGGGATCCAATGAGCAGTTCTTC. The chain uses TRBV11-3 and TRBJ2-1, with D possibly TRBD1 on 5 matching bases. Germline values: CDR1 SGHNT, CDR2 YENEEA. The CDR3 length is 14 residues. V dropped 5 bases and J dropped 6 bases, with 14 bases sitting between them. The full variable domain, with the rest looked up from reference TRBV11-3 and TRBJ2-1, is EAGVVQSPRYKIIEKKQPVAFWCNPISGHNTLYWYLQNLGQGPELLIRYENEEAVDDSQLPKDRFSAERLKGVDSTLKIQPAELGDSAVYLCASSPIQGSNEQFFGPGTRLTVL.